This passage covers 20 T cell receptor beta chains from one sample sequenced in a study of control samples from healthy donors and cancer patients. Here immunoSEQ multiplex PCR was the method, and the copy in TCRdb shows in-frame clones only, minus some. The sample records fewer than 100,000 clones, roughly four fifths being singletons. The sample taken for sequencing was blood. These receptor sequences come from a man aged 55 to 70 in good health.

The chain carries TRBV6-4 and TRBJ1-1; perhaps TRBD1 as D (5 bases). Looked up from germline, CDR1 is MRHNA and CDR2 is SNTAGT. There are 12 residues in the CDR3. V was cut by 5 bases and J by 8 bases, with 12 bases left in between. CDR3 residues: CASSSNSGEAFF. In DNA, the CDR3 is TGTGCCAGCAGTTCCAACTCAGGGGAAGCTTTCTTT.

A few counts support this clone. The rearrangement joins TRBV5-4 to TRBJ1-4, with D unresolved. V was pared by 0 bases and J by 7 bases, with 7 bases between. Germline V gives CDR1 SGHNT, CDR2 YYREEE (reference sequence). The CDR3 has 13 amino acids. Written as DNA, the CDR3 is TGTGCCAGCAGCTTGGATCTCCTTGAAAAACTGTTTTTT. Its protein is CASSLDLLEKLFF.

This clone was recorded a few times. This chain connects TRBV2 to TRBJ2-3; 12 nucleotides agree with TRBD2. Per the germline V gene, CDR1 is SNHLY and CDR2 is FYNNEI. Germline trimming cut 3 bases from V and 3 bases from J; bases unmatched to any gene: 7. There are 17 residues in the CDR3. In DNA, the CDR3 is TGTGCCAGCAGTGATCTATCCGGACTAGCGGGAACAGATACGCAGTATTTT. This codes for CASSDLSGLAGTDTQYF.

The chain carries TRBV7-2 and TRBJ2-7; D remains unclear. With 7 bases removed from V and 2 bases from J, the gap between germline ends came to 12 bases. Germline V gives CDR1 SGHTA, CDR2 FQGNSA. This CDR3 spans 13 amino acids. CDR3 in amino acids: CASTLGTTYEQYF. The CDR3 nucleotides read TGTGCCAGCACCCTCGGCACCACCTACGAGCAGTACTTC. Filled out from reference TRBV7-2 and TRBJ2-7, the complete variable domain reads GAGVSQSPSNKVTEKGKDVELRCDPISGHTALYWYRQSLGQGLEFLIYFQGNSAPDKSGLPSDRFSAERTGGSVSTLTIQRTQQEDSAVYLCASTLGTTYEQYFGPGTRLTVT.

Only one count was recorded for this clone. The chain uses TRBV7-9 and TRBJ1-4; maybe TRBD1 (5 bases). Trimming removed 8 bases from V and 6 bases from J, with 13 bases in between. The V gene's germline CDR1 is SEHNR and CDR2 FQNEAQ (reference sequence). This CDR3 spans 13 amino acids. The CDR3 DNA is TGTGCCAGCGGGGCGCCCTGGGATGAAAAACTGTTTTTT. Encoded protein: CASGAPWDEKLFF.

This rearrangement joins TRBV7-8 to TRBJ1-1; D is possibly TRBD1 (5 bases). V was shortened by 5 bases and J by 6 bases, with 13 bases between the two germline ends. The germline gives CDR1 SGHVS, CDR2 FQNEAQ. This CDR3 spans 13 amino acids. CDR3 sequence (DNA): TGTGCCAGCAGCCCCCGACAGATCTCTGAAGCTTTCTTT. It translates to CASSPRQISEAFF.

This chain uses TRBV7-9 with TRBJ1-5; 8 bases agree with TRBD1. The CDR3 is 15 amino acids. CDR1 SEHNR and CDR2 FQNEAQ come from the germline V gene (reference sequence). V trimming: 5 bases; J trimming: 7 bases; junction bases outside the gene matches: 10. The CDR3 DNA reads TGTGCCAGCAGCCCCCCTGGACAGGGTCTGCAGCCCCAGCATTTT. It encodes CASSPPGQGLQPQHF.

This sequence joins TRBV6-5 and TRBJ2-7; TRBD2 agrees at 8 bases. This CDR3 has 15 residues. Germline values: CDR1 MNHEY, CDR2 SVGAGI. V was clipped by 3 bases and J by 1 base; unmatched bases: 5. This CDR3 is CASSYRSGRSYEQYF. Written as DNA, the CDR3 is TGTGCCAGCAGTTATCGAAGCGGGAGATCCTACGAGCAGTACTTC.

The J gene is TRBJ2-5, the V gene TRBV3-1 (or the pseudogene TRBV3-2); 12 nucleotides align to TRBD1. Germline V gene lookup returns CDR1 LGHDT and CDR2 YNNKEL (reference sequence). CDR3 length equals 16 residues. After removal of 3 bases from V and 3 bases from J, the junction contained 5 bases not matched to a gene. The CDR3, as DNA: TGTGCCAGCAGCCACCGGGACAGGGGGCGGAAAGAGACCCAGTACTTC. It codes for CASSHRDRGRKETQYF.

CDR3 in DNA: TGTGCCAGCAGTGAAGGGGAGTATAGCAATCAGCCCCAGCATTTT. Protein product: CASSEGEYSNQPQHF. This rearrangement joins TRBV25-1 to TRBJ1-5; D unclear. V was cut by 2 bases and J by 0 bases, with 8 bases left in between. CDR1 and CDR2 (germline): MGHDK, SYGVNS. The CDR3 loop spans 15 amino acids.

The rearrangement links TRBV3-1 (or the pseudogene TRBV3-2) to TRBJ2-5, with 16 positions matching TRBD2. The length of the CDR3 is 18 residues. Losses at the gene ends were 7 bases for V and 2 bases for J; bases not matched to a gene: 10. CDR1 LGHDT and CDR2 YNNKEL come from the germline V gene (reference sequence). The CDR3 coding sequence is TGTGCCAGCACCCAGAGGGGACTAGCGGGGGGGGTACAAGAGACCCAGTACTTC. The encoded protein is CASTQRGLAGGVQETQYF.

The chain is built from TRBV10-3 and TRBJ2-1, with D hard to call. CDR1 and CDR2 from the germline V gene are ENHRY and SYGVKD. Between the trimmed V and J ends, which lost 0 bases and 0 bases, there was a span of 6 bases. The CDR3 loop spans 15 amino acids. This CDR3 is CAISESAGSYNEQFF. The CDR3 nucleotides read TGTGCCATCAGTGAGTCCGCCGGCTCCTACAATGAGCAGTTCTTC.

The J gene is TRBJ1-5, the V gene TRBV5-1; a possible D gene is TRBD1 (6 bases). CDR1 is SGHRS, CDR2 YFSETQ, per germline. This CDR3 is built from 14 residues. V dropped 4 bases and J dropped 1 base, with 9 bases sitting between them. CDR3 nucleotide sequence: TGCGCCAGCAGCCCTGGACAGAGCAATCAGCCCCAGCATTTT. Encoded protein: CASSPGQSNQPQHF. The full variable domain, its missing parts supplied by reference TRBV5-1 and TRBJ1-5, is KAGVTQTPRYLIKTRGQQVTLSCSPISGHRSVSWYQQTPGQGLQFLFEYFSETQRNKGNFPGRFSGRQFSNSRSEMNVSTLELGDSALYLCASSPGQSNQPQHFGDGTRLSIL.

The V gene is TRBV19, the J gene TRBJ2-1; D might be TRBD2 (5 bases). V lost 5 bases and J 0 bases, leaving 11 bases between the germline ends. The germline gives CDR1 LNHDA, CDR2 SQIVND (reference sequence). The length of the CDR3 is 15 residues. CDR3 sequence reads: CASSLSRDSYNEQFF. In nucleotides, the CDR3 is TGTGCCAGTAGTTTATCCCGGGACTCCTACAATGAGCAGTTCTTC.

There are a few counts of this clone. The chain has TRBV12-5 and TRBJ2-7, with TRBD1 as a possible D gene (5 bases). V shed 3 bases and J shed 5 bases, with 8 bases lying between them. The CDR3 contains 12 residues. Germline lookup yields CDR1 LGHNT and CDR2 FRNRAP. The CDR3 is CASGFGAHEQYF. The CDR3 DNA reads as TGTGCTAGTGGTTTTGGGGCCCACGAGCAGTACTTC. The whole variable domain, remainder taken from reference TRBV12-5 and TRBJ2-7, is DARVTQTPRHKVTEMGQEVTMRCQPILGHNTVFWYRQTMMQGLELLAYFRNRAPLDDSGMPKDRFSAEMPDATLATLKIQPSEPRDSAVYFCASGFGAHEQYFGPGTRLTVT.

CDR3 amino acids: CASSYSGDGNTEAFF. The CDR3 DNA follows: TGTGCCAGCAGTTACTCAGGGGATGGGAACACTGAAGCTTTCTTT. This chain joins TRBV6-6 and TRBJ1-1, with a tentative D call TRBD1 (5 bases). CDR3 length equals 15 residues. Trimming removed 0 bases from V and 1 base from J, with 9 bases in between. CDR1 is MNHNY, CDR2 SVGAGI, per germline (reference sequence).

V gene TRBV5-6 combines with J gene TRBJ1-2, with D maybe TRBD1 (5 bases). The germline V and J ends were trimmed by 7 bases and 8 bases, with 18 bases remaining between them. The CDR3 extends over 13 amino acids. The germline gives CDR1 SGHDT, CDR2 YYEEEE. The CDR3 region is CASRPGWGQGYTF. The CDR3 DNA sequence: TGTGCCAGCCGCCCAGGGTGGGGCCAGGGCTACACCTTC.

This clone occurred a few times. CDR3 nucleotides: TGTGCCAGCAGCCCCGGGGGGGGCGCGTCGGATGGCTACACCTTC. It codes for CASSPGGGASDGYTF. V usage is TRBV9 and J usage is TRBJ1-2; perhaps TRBD1 as D (6 bases). The V end lost 4 bases, the J end lost 6 bases, and 19 bases lay between the germline ends. The CDR3 totals 15 residues. Germline V lookup: CDR1 SGDLS, CDR2 YYNGEE.

V is TRBV7-3 and J is TRBJ2-3; TRBD2 aligns across 7 bases. J was trimmed by 1 base and V by 5 bases; bases with no gene match: 9. Germline V CDR1 and CDR2: SGHTA, FQGTGA. The CDR3 has 16 residues. The CDR3 is CASSPGIAGGTDTQYF. CDR3 bases: TGTGCCAGCAGCCCGGGTATCGCGGGGGGCACAGATACGCAGTATTTT.

This clone was detected only once. The chain joins TRBV5-1 to TRBJ2-1, with a tentative D call TRBD2 (6 bases). From germline, CDR1 is SGHRS and CDR2 YFSETQ. With 4 bases removed from V and 9 bases from J, the gap between germline ends came to 23 bases. There are 16 residues in the CDR3. CDR3 in amino acids: CASSDLLVGSGGEQFF. The CDR3 nucleotides are TGCGCCAGCAGCGATCTACTAGTGGGTTCCGGGGGTGAGCAGTTCTTC.